A single sample gave rise to the 31 T cell receptor beta chains below, sequenced in a study of cytomegalovirus exposure and HLA in healthy donors. With 60 Vbeta and 13 Jbeta primers, the PCR was carried out. The method was immunoSEQ multiplex PCR; TCRdb's version includes in-frame clones alone and lacks a portion of them. Of roughly 200,000 clones listed, approximately 86% are singletons. The sample taken for sequencing was PBMCs. The receptors shown here come from a woman in her 30s in good health and CMV-seronegative.

The CDR3 DNA reads TGTGCCAGCAGCGCTTTCCCCGGGACAGGGTACGAAAAACTGTTTTTT. Protein sequence: CASSAFPGTGYEKLFF. This chain joins TRBV9 and TRBJ1-4; 9 bases map to TRBD1. The CDR3 is made up of 16 amino acids. Germline CDR1 reads SGDLS; CDR2 reads YYNGEE. V lost 3 bases to trimming and J lost 8 bases; unmatched junction nucleotides: 11.

This rearrangement joins TRBV11-2 to TRBJ1-1; D is unresolved. With 0 bases removed from V and 0 bases from J, the gap between germline ends came to 5 bases. From germline, CDR1 is SGHAT and CDR2 FQNNGV. The CDR3 is made up of 14 amino acids. Written as DNA, the CDR3 is TGTGCCAGCAGCTTAGAGAGGTTGAACACTGAAGCTTTCTTT. This sequence encodes CASSLERLNTEAFF.

The chain joins TRBV28 to TRBJ2-3, with D unclear. Trimming pared 3 bases from V and 6 bases from J, leaving 10 bases between. Germline CDR1 and CDR2: MDHEN and SYDVKM. CDR3 length: 13 residues. The CDR3 nucleotides read TGTGCCAGCAGTTTTCGGGTCAGTGATACGCAGTATTTT. Its protein product is CASSFRVSDTQYF.

CDR3 region: CSVERMAYNEQFF. The CDR3 DNA reads TGCAGCGTCGAGCGGATGGCTTACAATGAGCAGTTCTTC. The chain links TRBV29-1 to TRBJ2-1; a possible D gene is TRBD2 (5 bases). Per the germline V gene, CDR1 is SQVTM and CDR2 is ANQGSEA. The CDR3 contains 13 residues. V was shortened by 6 bases and J by 4 bases, with 13 bases between the two germline ends.

For the CDR3, the DNA is TGTGCCAGCAGTCTTAGCGGGAGAGGGCAGTTCTTC. It translates to CASSLSGRGQFF. J is TRBJ2-1 and V is TRBV28; TRBD2 matches 9 bases. The CDR3 is 12 residues long. J gave up 12 bases and V 5 bases, and 5 bases lay outside the gene matches. Germline V gives CDR1 MDHEN, CDR2 SYDVKM.

This chain joins TRBV2 and TRBJ2-7, with 8 bases identical to TRBD1. The CDR3 consists of 14 residues. The V gene end was trimmed by 7 bases and the J gene end by 3 bases; junction bases not matched to a gene: 8. Germline values: CDR1 SNHLY, CDR2 FYNNEI. The CDR3 DNA reads as TGTGCCAGCATAGGAGGACAGGGTATCTACGAGCAGTACTTC. Translated, it gives CASIGGQGIYEQYF.

The chain carries TRBV19 and TRBJ1-1; D call uncertain. CDR3 length: 12 amino acids. Trimming shortened V by 7 bases and J by 6 bases, and 12 bases separated the two germline ends. Germline CDR1 reads LNHDA; CDR2 reads SQIVND (reference sequence). CDR3 amino acids: CASISRVAEAFF. The CDR3, as DNA: TGTGCCAGTATCTCGCGGGTGGCTGAAGCTTTCTTT.

CDR3 sequence (DNA): TGTGCCAGCAGCTTGGGGGGGGGCCTGTCCTACAATGAGCAGTTCTTC. Protein sequence: CASSLGGGLSYNEQFF. This chain links TRBV7-9 with TRBJ2-1, with D perhaps matching TRBD2 (7 bases). Germline V lookup: CDR1 SEHNR, CDR2 FQNEAQ (reference sequence). This CDR3 spans 16 amino acids. Trimming stripped 3 bases from V and 1 base from J, with 13 bases between.

For this clone: One end of the junction varies from germline; a read error may be responsible. The V gene is TRBV7-9, the J gene TRBJ2-7, with D possibly TRBD2 on 5 matching bases. This CDR3 region has 13 residues. The germline V gene has CDR1 SEHNR and CDR2 FQNEAQ (reference sequence). This chain's CDR3 is CSSSLTGNYEQYF. CDR3 in DNA: TGTTCCAGCAGCTTAACGGGAAACTACGAGCAGTACTTC.

The rearrangement links TRBV9 to TRBJ1-4; possible D gene TRBD1, 5 bases. Germline V lookup: CDR1 SGDLS, CDR2 YYNGEE. The CDR3 is 15 residues long. Trimming took 0 bases from V and 8 from J, leaving 14 bases between them. The CDR3, as DNA: TGTGCCAGCAGCGTAGGGGGCTTCCTGGGGGAAAAACTGTTTTTT. Translated, it gives CASSVGGFLGEKLFF. The variable domain in full, with the rest retrieved from reference TRBV9 and TRBJ1-4, is DSGVTQTPKHLITATGQRVTLRCSPRSGDLSVYWYQQSLDQGLQFLIQYYNGEERAKGNILERFSAQQFPDLHSELNLSSLELGDSALYFCASSVGGFLGEKLFFGSGTQLSVL.

The chain is built from TRBV11-1 and TRBJ2-3; possible D gene TRBD2, 6 bases. V was pared by 5 bases and J by 4 bases, with 10 bases between. This CDR3 is built from 13 residues. The germline V gene has CDR1 SGHAT and CDR2 FQDESV (reference sequence). The CDR3 DNA follows: TGTGCCAGCAGCCCAGGACTACCAGATACGCAGTATTTT. Protein sequence: CASSPGLPDTQYF.

The V call is TRBV15, the J call TRBJ2-2, with D tentatively TRBD1 (5 bases). CDR3 size: 15 residues. Germline CDR1 is LNHNV and CDR2 is YYDKDF (reference sequence). Deletions cut 0 bases from V and 7 bases from J, with 12 bases between. The CDR3 loop is CATSRDAIRDGELFF. Here the CDR3 DNA reads TGTGCCACCAGCAGAGATGCGATCAGGGACGGGGAGCTGTTTTTT.

This clone has only one observation. The rearrangement links TRBV11-3 to TRBJ2-7; 8 bases fit TRBD2. CDR1 SGHNT and CDR2 YENEEA come from the germline V gene. This CDR3 spans 16 amino acids. With V trimmed by 1 base and J by 4 bases, 9 bases remained unmatched. CDR3 sequence (DNA): TGTGCCAGCAGCTTAGTCCACGGGAGGGCCGTATACGAGCAGTACTTC. Its protein is CASSLVHGRAVYEQYF.

This chain joins TRBV6-1 and TRBJ2-7; D is uncertain. The CDR3 totals 14 residues. V lost 1 base and J 5 bases, leaving 12 bases between the germline ends. Germline lookup yields CDR1 MNHNS and CDR2 SASEGT. The CDR3 region is CASSEGIEADEQYF. In DNA form, the CDR3 reads TGTGCCAGCAGTGAAGGAATAGAGGCCGACGAGCAGTACTTC.

The chain carries TRBV5-1 and TRBJ2-1; 9 nucleotides align to TRBD1. Germline CDR1 and CDR2: SGHRS and YFSETQ. CDR3 length equals 15 residues. After removal of 4 bases from V and 9 bases from J, the junction contained 11 bases not matched to a gene. The CDR3 protein is CASSSDQPTGGEQFF. CDR3 bases: TGCGCCAGCAGCAGCGACCAACCGACAGGGGGTGAGCAGTTCTTC.

The gene calls are TRBV11-2 and TRBJ1-5; D not resolved. There are 13 residues in the CDR3. Trimming pared 1 base from V and 3 bases from J, leaving 4 bases between. From germline, CDR1 is SGHAT and CDR2 FQNNGV. Here the CDR3 DNA reads TGTGCCAGCAGCTTAGGGGCCAATCAGCCCCAGCATTTT. As protein: CASSLGANQPQHF. The full variable domain, rest sourced from reference TRBV11-2 and TRBJ1-5, is EAGVAQSPRYKIIEKRQSVAFWCNPISGHATLYWYQQILGQGPKLLIQFQNNGVVDDSQLPKDRFSAERLKGVDSTLKIQPAKLEDSAVYLCASSLGANQPQHFGDGTRLSIL.

This clone was detected a few times. The chain couples TRBV29-1 to TRBJ2-4; TRBD1 matches at 11 bases. The trim removed 6 bases at V and 6 bases at J, leaving 4 bases unmatched. This CDR3 has 13 residues. Germline CDR1 is SQVTM and CDR2 is ANQGSEA. The CDR3 loop is CSVGTGGANIQYF. The CDR3, as DNA: TGCAGCGTGGGGACAGGGGGGGCAAACATTCAGTACTTC.

This chain joins TRBV19 and TRBJ2-1, with 11 bases fitting TRBD2. The V segment lost 3 bases and the J segment 3 bases; nucleotides outside the gene matches: 1. Germline CDR1 is LNHDA and CDR2 is SQIVND (reference sequence). The CDR3 contains 15 residues. CDR3 amino acids: CASSMGTSGYNEQFF. CDR3 nucleotide sequence: TGTGCCAGTAGTATGGGGACTAGCGGCTACAATGAGCAGTTCTTC.

The J gene is TRBJ1-2, the V gene TRBV7-9; 8 bases agree with TRBD1. CDR3 length equals 13 residues. V gave up 5 bases and J gave up 8 bases; unmatched junction bases: 7. Germline CDR1 reads SEHNR; CDR2 reads FQNEAQ (reference sequence). This CDR3 is CASSPRGPEGYTF. CDR3 DNA: TGTGCCAGCAGCCCCAGGGGGCCCGAAGGCTACACCTTC.

A note on this clone: Other DNA sequences within the sample encode an identical CDR3. The rearrangement uses TRBV5-1 and TRBJ2-3, with 8 bases matching TRBD1. J gave up 6 bases and V 3 bases, and 3 bases lay outside the gene matches. This CDR3 spans 13 amino acids. Germline CDR1 and CDR2: SGHRS and YFSETQ. CDR3 region: CASSSTGADTQYF. The CDR3 DNA reads as TGCGCCAGCAGCTCGACAGGGGCCGATACGCAGTATTTT.

The gene calls are TRBV9 and TRBJ1-2; TRBD1 matches 8 bases. Germline lookup yields CDR1 SGDLS and CDR2 YYNGEE. Trimming at V came to 1 base and at J to 8 bases, leaving 1 base not matched to a gene. The CDR3 extends over 12 amino acids. The CDR3 DNA sequence: TGTGCCAGCAGCGTAACAGGGGGAGGCTACACCTTC. Protein product: CASSVTGGGYTF.

The chain is built from TRBV13 and TRBJ2-7, with TRBD1 matching over 9 bases. The V gene end was trimmed by 0 bases and the J gene end by 2 bases; junction bases not matched to a gene: 2. Germline V CDR1 and CDR2: PRHDT, FYEKMQ (reference sequence). CDR3 length equals 15 residues. CDR3 sequence reads: CASSLGGQGAYEQYF. The DNA of the CDR3 is TGTGCCAGCAGCTTAGGGGGACAGGGAGCCTACGAGCAGTACTTC.

The sample holds a few counts of this clone. The gene calls are TRBV5-1 and TRBJ2-1; TRBD1 agrees at 12 bases. There are 16 residues in the CDR3. Trimming took 6 bases from V and 6 from J; bases not matched to a gene: 10. Germline values: CDR1 SGHRS, CDR2 YFSETQ. The CDR3 coding sequence is TGCGCCAGCACCACCGGGACAGGGGGCGTTAGCAATGAGCAGTTCTTC. It translates to CASTTGTGGVSNEQFF.

The CDR3, as DNA: TGTGCCAGCAGCTTGGCGAGCGGCACCGGGCGGGACGCTTTCTTT. Translated, it gives CASSLASGTGRDAFF. The chain links TRBV5-5 to TRBJ1-1; D possibly corresponds to TRBD1 (5 bases). The V end lost 0 bases, the J end lost 11 bases, and 20 bases lay between the germline ends. From germline, CDR1 is SGHKS and CDR2 YYEKEE (reference sequence). This CDR3 contains 15 residues.

In its sample, this clone was seen a few times. V is TRBV27 and J is TRBJ2-7; the D gene is possibly TRBD2 (7 bases). CDR1 and CDR2 (germline): MNHEY, SMNVEV (reference sequence). CDR3 size: 16 residues. V shed 2 bases and J shed 5 bases, with 19 bases lying between them. The CDR3 nucleotides are TGTGCCAGCAGTTTAGGGGGCGCGGGAGTGTCCCACGAGCAGTACTTC. Translation gives CASSLGGAGVSHEQYF.

V and J are TRBV5-8 and TRBJ2-1; D might be TRBD2 (5 bases). This CDR3 has 15 residues. From germline, CDR1 is SGHTS and CDR2 YDEGEE. The ends were cut back, 0 bases at V and 7 bases at J, with 14 bases in the middle. For the CDR3, the DNA is TGTGCCAGCAGCTTGGCCATGTCGGGGTTGAATGAGCAGTTCTTC. Amino acids: CASSLAMSGLNEQFF.

The gene calls are TRBV19 and TRBJ1-1; 9 positions match TRBD1. The germline gives CDR1 LNHDA, CDR2 SQIVND (reference sequence). Losses at the gene ends were 6 bases for V and 4 bases for J; bases not matched to a gene: 6. The length of the CDR3 is 14 residues. The CDR3 nucleotides are TGTGCCAGTAGATTAAGACAGGGGGTCACTGAAGCTTTCTTT. Protein: CASRLRQGVTEAFF.

The chain couples TRBV25-1 to TRBJ1-3; D is undetermined. V dropped 10 bases and J dropped 0 bases, with 10 bases sitting between them. This CDR3 region has 13 residues. The V gene's germline CDR1 is MGHDK and CDR2 SYGVNS. CDR3 DNA sequence: TGTGCCACCTACGGGGTCTCTGGAAACACCATATATTTT. Its translation is CATYGVSGNTIYF.

A word on this clone: Other DNA sequences of this sample code for an identical CDR3. This rearrangement joins TRBV9 to TRBJ2-1; D may be TRBD2 (6 bases). The CDR3 length is 14 residues. Germline V gene lookup returns CDR1 SGDLS and CDR2 YYNGEE. The germline V and J ends were trimmed by 2 bases and 2 bases, with 8 bases remaining between them. The CDR3 reads CASSVGGTYNEQFF. CDR3 nucleotide sequence: TGTGCCAGCAGCGTGGGAGGCACCTACAATGAGCAGTTCTTC. The variable domain in full, completed from reference TRBV9 and TRBJ2-1, reads DSGVTQTPKHLITATGQRVTLRCSPRSGDLSVYWYQQSLDQGLQFLIQYYNGEERAKGNILERFSAQQFPDLHSELNLSSLELGDSALYFCASSVGGTYNEQFFGPGTRLTVL.

The chain joins TRBV6-5 to TRBJ2-7; 8 bases are a match to TRBD2. From germline, CDR1 is MNHEY and CDR2 SVGAGI. The CDR3 covers 14 residues. V lost 3 bases and J lost 3; bases outside the gene matches: 4. The CDR3 is CASSYGTRGYEQYF. CDR3 DNA: TGTGCCAGCAGTTATGGGACTAGAGGCTACGAGCAGTACTTC.

The chain combines TRBV2 with TRBJ2-1, with 11 positions matching TRBD2. V was clipped by 2 bases and J by 6 bases; unmatched bases: 3. Germline assignment: CDR1 SNHLY and CDR2 FYNNEI. The CDR3 is made up of 15 amino acids. This chain's CDR3 is CASSESLAGGNEQFF. DNA of the CDR3: TGTGCCAGCAGTGAATCTCTAGCGGGGGGCAATGAGCAGTTCTTC.